One and the same sample provided the 26 T cell receptor beta chains below, sequenced in a study of T cells in Graves' hyperthyroidism and ophthalmopathy. TCR beta CDR3 regions were amplified from RNA transcripts. The HTBI primer set served for first-round RT-PCR of the TCR CDR3. Each CDR3 protein is one row after TCRdb ran MiXCR on the multiplex PCR reads. Seen here are about 420,000 distinct CDR3 sequences, roughly an eighth observed once, and the top ten hold about 4.9%. What was sequenced was blood. These receptors were obtained from a woman aged 18-35 years with Graves' hyperthyroidism.

This clonotype was seen more than once but under ten times. A much larger clonotype is one base distant, so this may be a read error. The CDR3 carries no conserved terminal phenylalanine or tryptophan, so it likely arises from a read error. The rearrangement joins TRBV29-1 to TRBJ1-1, with TRBD1 as a possible D gene (5 bases). Trimming cost V 6 bases and J 1 base, with 15 bases left between them. The CDR3 extends over 14 amino acids. Looked up from germline, CDR1 is SQVTM and CDR2 is ANQGSEA. DNA for the CDR3: TGCAGCGTCGCACGTGGGGCCGGGAACACTGAAGCTTTCCTT. It specifies CSVARGAGNTEAFL.

This clonotype was counted between two and nine times. A junction end diverges from the germline sequence, so it may reflect a read error. The chain links TRBV28 to TRBJ2-6; TRBD1 is a possible D gene (5 bases). CDR1 is MDHEN and CDR2 is SYDVKM in the germline V gene. The CDR3 covers 16 residues. CDR3 bases: TGTGCCAGCAGCTTGGTCGGACGCGCTGGGGCCAACGTCCCGACTTTC. Its translation is CASSLVGRAGANVPTF. The full variable domain, with the rest looked up from reference TRBV28 and TRBJ2-6, is DVKVTQSSRYLVKRTGEKVFLECVQDMDHENMFWYRQDPGLGLRLIYFSYDVKMKEKGDIPEGYSVSREKKERFSLILESASTNQTSMYLCASSLVGRAGANVPTFGAGSRLTVL.

Details on this clonotype: A read error is possible here, since a much larger clone lies one base away. The chain employs TRBV28 and TRBJ2-5; weak D call: TRBD2 (5 bases). This CDR3 has 15 amino acids. V shed 6 bases and J shed 2 bases, with 16 bases lying between them. Germline lookup yields CDR1 MDHEN and CDR2 SYDVKM. In DNA, the CDR3 is TGTGCCAGCAGCCTTCCCAGGACTGGACAAGAGACCCAGTACTTC. The encoded protein is CASSLPRTGQETQYF.

There are a few counts of this clonotype. The genes are TRBV5-1 and TRBJ1-5; D gene uncertain. Between the trimmed V and J ends, which lost 0 bases and 5 bases, there was a span of 6 bases. Germline V CDR1 and CDR2: SGHRS, YFSETQ. CDR3 length: 13 amino acids. In nucleotides, the CDR3 is TGCGCCAGCAGCTTGGCCTTGGATCAGCCCCAGCATTTT. Amino acid sequence: CASSLALDQPQHF.

This clonotype was seen ten or more times. The V gene is TRBV9, the J gene TRBJ1-4, with D perhaps TRBD1 (5 bases). This CDR3 has 15 residues. Trimming cost V 2 bases and J 8 bases, with 16 bases left between them. Germline CDR1 is SGDLS and CDR2 is YYNGEE. The CDR3 DNA reads as TGTGCCAGCAGCGTGACCGCCAGGGTAGGAGAAAAACTGTTTTTT. Protein: CASSVTARVGEKLFF.

This clonotype was observed many times. The rearrangement uses TRBV20-1 and TRBJ1-1; D unresolved. V dropped 3 bases and J dropped 3 bases, with 11 bases sitting between them. Germline CDR1 DFQATT, CDR2 SNEGSKA (reference sequence). This CDR3 comprises 13 residues. The CDR3 DNA reads as TGCAGTGCTAGGCGGGGTCGGCACACTGAAGCTTTCTTT. Translated, it gives CSARRGRHTEAFF.

The rearrangement uses TRBV14 and TRBJ2-5; D might be TRBD2 (6 bases). CDR3 length: 16 amino acids. Germline lookup yields CDR1 SGHDN and CDR2 FVKESK. V dropped 4 bases and J dropped 1 base, with 16 bases sitting between them. The CDR3, as DNA: TGTGCCAGCAGCCTACTGGGGACTCCTCGCCAAGAGACCCAGTACTTC. Translated: CASSLLGTPRQETQYF.

This chain uses TRBV5-1 with TRBJ2-1; D is possibly TRBD1 or TRBD2 (5 bases each). The CDR3 has 17 amino acids. Germline CDR1 is SGHRS and CDR2 is YFSETQ. Trimming took off 0 bases at V and 7 bases at J, with 20 bases between the two ends. The CDR3 is CASSLGDLGAWGNEQFF. The DNA of the CDR3 is TGCGCCAGCAGCTTGGGGGACCTAGGGGCCTGGGGGAATGAGCAGTTCTTC.

The rearrangement joins TRBV10-2 to TRBJ2-6; TRBD2 agrees at 10 bases. The trim removed 6 bases at V and 1 base at J, leaving 6 bases unmatched. Germline values: CDR1 WSHSY, CDR2 SAAADI. This CDR3 has 17 amino acids. In DNA, the CDR3 is TGCGCCAGCAGCGGGACAGCGGGAGGGTCTGGGGCCAACGTCCTGACTTTC. Translating it yields CASSGTAGGSGANVLTF.

This clonotype was seen ten or more times. J is TRBJ2-3 and V is TRBV27, with a tentative D call TRBD2 (5 bases). The V and J ends lost 3 bases and 1 base respectively, with 14 bases between them. This CDR3 is built from 16 residues. Germline CDR1 is MNHEY and CDR2 is SMNVEV (reference sequence). The CDR3 region has the DNA TGTGCCAGCAGTTTCATCCTGGGAGTTGGCACAGATACGCAGTATTTT. It encodes CASSFILGVGTDTQYF.

This clonotype occurred many times. CDR3 loop: CASILSDAAEAFF. In DNA, the CDR3 is TGTGCCAGCATCCTATCGGACGCCGCTGAAGCTTTCTTT. The chain combines TRBV12-3 or TRBV12-4 with TRBJ1-1; no clear D gene. The CDR3 runs to 13 residues. Trimming shortened V by 7 bases and J by 6 bases, and 15 bases separated the two germline ends.

The chain links TRBV30 to TRBJ2-2, with 7 bases lining up with TRBD1. CDR3 length: 14 amino acids. Germline V CDR1 and CDR2: GTSNPN, SVGIG (reference sequence). The CDR3 is CATTGTVFTGELFF. The CDR3 DNA is TGTGCTACTACCGGGACAGTCTTCACCGGGGAGCTGTTTTTT.

The chain links TRBV20-1 to TRBJ2-7; 9 bases are a match to TRBD1. This CDR3 has 13 amino acids. The germline V gene has CDR1 DFQATT and CDR2 SNEGSKA (reference sequence). V lost 6 bases and J lost 7; bases outside the gene matches: 10. The CDR3 loop reads CSAEGQGLGEQYF. In DNA, the CDR3 is TGCAGTGCGGAAGGACAGGGGTTGGGGGAGCAGTACTTC.

This clonotype has ten or more counts. The chain employs TRBV12-3 or TRBV12-4 and TRBJ2-5; D not certain. This CDR3 contains 12 residues. Trimming pared 7 bases from V and 5 bases from J, leaving 11 bases between. CDR3 in amino acids: CASTAVSETQYF. CDR3 nucleotide sequence: TGTGCCAGCACGGCGGTATCGGAGACCCAGTACTTC.

This clonotype was counted at least ten times. The genes are TRBV30 and TRBJ1-1; D possibly corresponds to TRBD1 (5 bases). The CDR3 is 15 residues long. CDR1 is GTSNPN, CDR2 SVGIG, per germline (reference sequence). Trimming shortened V by 2 bases and J by 5 bases, and 18 bases separated the two germline ends. The CDR3 sequence is CAWSRPGGGGTEAFF. The CDR3 DNA sequence: TGTGCCTGGAGTAGACCCGGGGGGGGAGGAACTGAAGCTTTCTTT.

The chain carries TRBV6-2 or TRBV6-3 and TRBJ2-1, with D possibly TRBD2 on 6 matching bases. CDR3 length equals 16 residues. Trimming took off 5 bases at V and 6 bases at J, with 20 bases between the two ends. The germline V gene has CDR1 MNHEY and CDR2 SVGEGT. The CDR3 nucleotides are TGTGCCAGCAGTGCGGGCCCCCCCGCCGGGAGCAATGAGCAGTTCTTC. Encoded protein: CASSAGPPAGSNEQFF.

The chain is built from TRBV27 and TRBJ2-7; D not resolved. Per the germline V gene, CDR1 is MNHEY and CDR2 is SMNVEV (reference sequence). The V end was cut by 6 bases, the J end by 5 bases, with 17 bases between. The CDR3 has 14 residues. DNA of the CDR3: TGTGCCAGCAGCTCGGAGCCCGCGCGACACGAGCAGTACTTC. Its protein is CASSSEPARHEQYF.

This clonotype has just a few counts. The chain couples TRBV4-2 to TRBJ2-7; TRBD1 matches at 8 bases. Trimming removed 3 bases from V and 2 bases from J; junction bases left unmatched: 6. This CDR3 region has 15 residues. In germline, CDR1 is LGHNA, CDR2 YNFKEQ. CDR3 region: CASSQRTGRTYEQYF. The CDR3 DNA sequence: TGTGCCAGCAGCCAGAGGACAGGGAGGACCTACGAGCAGTACTTC.

In regard to this clonotype: This sequence may be a read error, since a much larger clone differs from it by one base. The missing conserved phenylalanine or tryptophan at the end of this CDR3 makes a read error likely. The rearrangement joins TRBV9 to TRBJ1-1; the D gene is possibly TRBD1 (5 bases). The CDR3 covers 13 residues. The germline CDR1 and CDR2 sequences are SGDLS and YYNGEE. Trimming left V 9 bases short and J 1 base short, with 13 bases between. The CDR3 loop is CATASDTNTEAFL. As DNA, the CDR3 is TGTGCCACCGCTTCGGACACGAACACTGAAGCTTTCCTT.

This clonotype was seen ten or more times. V and J are TRBV28 and TRBJ2-1; weak D call: TRBD2 (7 bases). Germline V lookup: CDR1 MDHEN, CDR2 SYDVKM. This CDR3 has 15 amino acids. With 7 bases removed from V and 4 bases from J, the gap between germline ends came to 17 bases. In nucleotides, the CDR3 is TGTGCCAGCATTTCGGGGGGACAAAATTACAATGAGCAGTTCTTC. The encoded protein is CASISGGQNYNEQFF.

V and J are TRBV7-8 and TRBJ1-5; no clear D gene. The V gene's germline CDR1 is SGHVS and CDR2 FQNEAQ. The V gene lost 8 bases and the J gene lost 5 bases, with 10 bases spanning the gap. The CDR3 is 12 residues long. The CDR3: CASAVGYQPQHF. As DNA, the CDR3 is TGTGCCAGCGCGGTGGGGTATCAGCCCCAGCATTTT. Full variable domain (rest looked up from reference TRBV7-8 and TRBJ1-5): GAGVSQSPRYKVAKRGQDVALRCDPISGHVSLFWYQQALGQGPEFLTYFQNEAQLDKSGLPSDRFFAERPEGSVSTLKIQRTQQEDSAVYLCASAVGYQPQHFGDGTRLSIL.

This clonotype was counted ten times or more. J is TRBJ2-7 and V is TRBV13; 7 bases line up with TRBD2. This CDR3 has 16 residues. Germline CDR1 and CDR2: PRHDT and FYEKMQ (reference sequence). V dropped 5 bases and J dropped 1; count of bases not matched to a gene: 11. CDR3 region: CASSPSGEGGSYEQYF. The CDR3 DNA reads TGTGCCAGCAGCCCCTCCGGGGAGGGAGGATCCTACGAGCAGTACTTC.

The J gene is TRBJ2-1, the V gene TRBV9; the match to TRBD2 covers 12 bases. The CDR3 loop spans 15 amino acids. The J segment lost 8 bases and the V segment lost 1 base, leaving 4 bases of the junction unmatched. Germline CDR1 reads SGDLS; CDR2 reads YYNGEE. The CDR3 DNA follows: TGTGCCAGCAGCGTAAGACTAGCGGGAGAGTATGAGCAGTTCTTC. Translation: CASSVRLAGEYEQFF.

This clonotype came up many times. V and J are TRBV3-1 and TRBJ2-3; D may be TRBD1 (6 bases). CDR3 length equals 17 residues. V was cut by 0 bases and J by 0 bases, with 13 bases left in between. In germline, CDR1 is LGHDT, CDR2 YNNKEL (reference sequence). The CDR3 loop reads CASSQDHRAISTDTQYF. The CDR3 bases are TGTGCCAGCAGCCAAGATCACAGGGCTATTAGCACAGATACGCAGTATTTT.

As to this clonotype: A much larger clone sits a single nucleotide away, making a read error possible. The chain is built from TRBV6-1 and TRBJ1-4, with D tentatively TRBD1 (5 bases). The CDR3 runs to 15 residues. CDR1 is MNHNS and CDR2 is SASEGT in the germline V gene. CDR3 sequence: CASSEGSGIWEKLLF. In nucleotides, the CDR3 is TGTGCCAGCAGTGAAGGATCAGGGATTTGGGAAAAACTGCTTTTT.

This clonotype was found many times. The J gene is TRBJ2-3, the V gene TRBV11-2, with D hard to call. Germline V gene sequence: CDR1 SGHAT, CDR2 FQNNGV. V lost 4 bases to trimming and J lost 10 bases, with 21 bases between them. The CDR3 covers 15 residues. CDR3: CASSSPWPRAESQYF. CDR3 nucleotide sequence: TGTGCCAGCAGCTCCCCTTGGCCCCGGGCAGAGTCGCAGTATTTT. Full variable domain (missing parts from reference TRBV11-2 and TRBJ2-3): EAGVAQSPRYKIIEKRQSVAFWCNPISGHATLYWYQQILGQGPKLLIQFQNNGVVDDSQLPKDRFSAERLKGVDSTLKIQPAKLEDSAVYLCASSSPWPRAESQYFGPGTRLTVL.